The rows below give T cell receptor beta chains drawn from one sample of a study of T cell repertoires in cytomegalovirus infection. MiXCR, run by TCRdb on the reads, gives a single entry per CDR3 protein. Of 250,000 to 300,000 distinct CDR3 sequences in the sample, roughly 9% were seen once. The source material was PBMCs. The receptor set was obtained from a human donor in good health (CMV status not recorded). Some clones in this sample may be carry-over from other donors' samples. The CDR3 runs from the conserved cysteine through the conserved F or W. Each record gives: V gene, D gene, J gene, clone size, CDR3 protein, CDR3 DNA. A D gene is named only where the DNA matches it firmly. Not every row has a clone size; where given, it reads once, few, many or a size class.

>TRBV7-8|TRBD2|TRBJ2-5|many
CASSPKGIAGGETQYF
TGTGCCAGCAGCCCTAAGGGCATAGCGGGAGGGGAGACCCAGTACTTC
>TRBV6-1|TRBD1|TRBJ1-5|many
CASSGTQGARGQPQHF
TGTGCCAGCAGTGGAACACAGGGGGCACGCGGTCAGCCCCAGCATTTT
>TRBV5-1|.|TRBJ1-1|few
CASKQGLVGAFF
TGCGCCAGCAAGCAGGGCCTAGTGGGAGCTTTCTTT
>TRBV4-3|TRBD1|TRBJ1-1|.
CASSQDQRQGGTEAFF
TGCGCCAGCAGCCAAGATCAGCGGCAGGGGGGCACTGAAGCTTTCTTT
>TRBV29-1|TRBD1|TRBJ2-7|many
CSALTGAFYEQYF
TGCAGCGCCTTGACAGGGGCCTTTTACGAGCAGTACTTC
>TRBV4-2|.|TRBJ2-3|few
CASSQAAGAADTQYF
TGTGCCAGCAGCCAAGCGGCGGGGGCCGCAGATACGCAGTATTTT
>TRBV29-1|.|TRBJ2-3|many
CSARSPSADTQYF
TGCAGCGCGCGATCCCCATCGGCAGATACGCAGTATTTT
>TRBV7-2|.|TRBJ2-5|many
CASSPPSGETQYF
TGTGCCAGCAGCCCCCCCAGCGGAGAGACCCAGTACTTC
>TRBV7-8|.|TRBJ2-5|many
CASTSAGGRGRRETQYF
TGTGCCAGCACCTCCGCTGGGGGGAGGGGGCGCAGAGAGACCCAGTACTTC
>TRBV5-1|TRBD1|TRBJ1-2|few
CASRGHRGHGYTF
TGCGCCAGCAGAGGGCACAGGGGGCATGGCTACACCTTC
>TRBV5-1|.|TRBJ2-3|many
CASSLVLVGTDTQYF
TGCGCCAGCAGCTTGGTGCTCGTGGGCACAGATACGCAGTATTTT
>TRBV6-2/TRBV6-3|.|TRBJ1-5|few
CASSLRAAANQPQHF
TGTGCCAGCAGTTTGCGGGCGGCCGCAAATCAGCCCCAGCATTTT
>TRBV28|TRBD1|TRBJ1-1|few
CASSSLQGLGTEAFF
TGTGCCAGCAGTTCCCTACAGGGGCTGGGAACTGAAGCTTTCTTT
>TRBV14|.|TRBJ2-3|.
CASGPFQGRRTDTQYF
TGTGCCAGCGGCCCCTTCCAGGGAAGGAGAACAGATACGCAGTATTTT
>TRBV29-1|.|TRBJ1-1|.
CSVEGGDNTEAFF
TGCAGCGTTGAAGGGGGAGACAACACTGAAGCTTTCTTT
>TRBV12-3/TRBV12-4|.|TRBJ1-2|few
CASSFRGTYGYTF
TGTGCCAGCAGTTTTCGGGGGACCTATGGCTACACCTTC
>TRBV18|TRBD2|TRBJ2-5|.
CASSPPGGIQETQYF
TGTGCCAGCTCACCACCGGGGGGGATCCAAGAGACCCAGTACTTC
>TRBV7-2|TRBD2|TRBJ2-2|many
CASSFRLAGGELFF
TGTGCCAGCAGCTTCAGGCTAGCGGGCGGGGAGCTGTTTTTT
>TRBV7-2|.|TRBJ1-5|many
CASSLVRGLGQPQHF
TGTGCCAGCAGCTTAGTCAGGGGCTTAGGTCAGCCCCAGCATTTT
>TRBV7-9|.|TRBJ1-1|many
CASSSEIRATEAFF
TGTGCCAGCAGCTCAGAGATTCGGGCCACTGAAGCTTTCTTT
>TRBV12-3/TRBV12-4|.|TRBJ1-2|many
CASIKQGYGYGYTF
TGTGCCAGCATTAAACAGGGCTACGGCTATGGCTACACCTTC
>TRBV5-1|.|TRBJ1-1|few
CASSLPPDTEAFF
TGCGCCAGCAGTCTCCCTCCCGACACTGAAGCTTTCTTT
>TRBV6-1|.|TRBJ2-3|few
CASSPAGQNTQYF
TGTGCCAGCAGCCCCGCGGGACAGAATACGCAGTATTTT
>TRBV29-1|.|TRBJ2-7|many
CSVEYGVDEQYF
TGCAGCGTTGAATACGGGGTGGATGAGCAGTACTTC
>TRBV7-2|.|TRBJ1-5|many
CASSRGGDPNQPQHF
TGTGCCAGCAGCCGCGGGGGGGACCCCAATCAGCCCCAGCATTTT
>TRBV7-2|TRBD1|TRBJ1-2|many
CASSTSRDSYGYTF
TGTGCCAGCAGCACGAGCAGGGACAGCTATGGCTACACCTTC
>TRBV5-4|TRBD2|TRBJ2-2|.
CASGIAGVSGELFF
TGTGCCAGCGGCATAGCGGGAGTATCCGGGGAGCTGTTTTTT
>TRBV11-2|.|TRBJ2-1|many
CASSLRQGYNEQFF
TGTGCCAGCAGCTTAAGGCAGGGATACAATGAGCAGTTCTTC
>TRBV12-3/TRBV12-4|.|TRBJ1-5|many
CASSLAWSGTSNQPQHF
TGTGCCAGCAGTTTAGCATGGTCGGGGACTAGCAATCAGCCCCAGCATTTT
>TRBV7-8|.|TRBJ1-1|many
CASSLTSGNTEAFF
TGTGCCAGCAGCTTAACGTCGGGGAACACTGAAGCTTTCTTT
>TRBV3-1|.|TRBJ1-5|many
CASSQDPGRGQPQHF
TGTGCCAGCAGCCAAGATCCGGGCAGGGGCCAGCCCCAGCATTTT
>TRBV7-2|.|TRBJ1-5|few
CASSNGVNQPQHF
TGTGCCAGCAGTAACGGGGTTAATCAGCCCCAGCATTTT
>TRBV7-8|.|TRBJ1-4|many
CASSLGQSSRAEKLFF
TGTGCCAGCAGCTTAGGCCAGAGCTCCCGGGCCGAAAAACTGTTTTTT
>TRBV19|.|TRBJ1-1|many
CASLDGEAFF
TGTGCCAGTCTTGACGGTGAAGCTTTCTTT
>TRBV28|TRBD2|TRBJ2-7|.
CASSFQGGVYEQYF
TGTGCCAGCAGTTTTCAGGGAGGGGTCTACGAGCAGTACTTC
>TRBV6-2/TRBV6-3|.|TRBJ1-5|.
CASSLGRGMGNQPQHF
TGTGCCAGCAGTCTAGGCCGGGGAATGGGTAATCAGCCCCAGCATTTT
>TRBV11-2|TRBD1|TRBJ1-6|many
CASSQEQGSSSYNSPLHF
TGTGCCAGCAGCCAAGAACAGGGGTCTAGCTCCTATAATTCACCCCTCCACTTT
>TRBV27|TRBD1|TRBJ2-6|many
CASSRPTGKGSGANVLTF
TGTGCCAGCAGCCGACCGACAGGGAAGGGGTCTGGGGCCAACGTCCTGACTTTC
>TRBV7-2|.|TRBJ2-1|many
CASSWLESSYNEQFF
TGTGCCAGCAGCTGGCTCGAGAGCTCCTACAATGAGCAGTTCTTC
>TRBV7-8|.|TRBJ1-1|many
CASSLVLTGNTEAFF
TGTGCCAGCAGCTTAGTATTAACGGGTAACACTGAAGCTTTCTTT
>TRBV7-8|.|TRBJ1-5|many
CASSLVPQEGQPQHF
TGTGCCAGCAGCTTAGTACCTCAGGAAGGGCAGCCCCAGCATTTT
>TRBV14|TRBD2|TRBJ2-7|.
CASSRSSGRLYEQYF
TGTGCCAGCAGCCGGTCTAGCGGGAGGTTGTACGAGCAGTACTTC
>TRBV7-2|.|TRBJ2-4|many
CASSLSYTKNIQYF
TGTGCCAGCAGCTTATCGTATACCAAAAACATTCAGTACTTC
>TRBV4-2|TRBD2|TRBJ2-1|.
CASSPLAGGPAEQFF
TGTGCCAGCAGCCCACTAGCGGGGGGGCCGGCTGAGCAGTTCTTC
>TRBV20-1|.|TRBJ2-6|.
CSARDEGDFLYSGANVLTF
TGCAGTGCTAGAGATGAGGGGGACTTCCTGTACTCTGGGGCCAACGTCCTGACTTTC
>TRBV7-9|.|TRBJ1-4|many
CASRPTGGSEKLFF
TGTGCCAGCAGACCTACCGGCGGAAGTGAAAAACTGTTTTTT
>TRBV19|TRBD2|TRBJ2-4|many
CASSTREIAGTKNIQYF
TGTGCCAGTAGTACCAGGGAAATAGCGGGGACCAAAAACATTCAGTACTTC
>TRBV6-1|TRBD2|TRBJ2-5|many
CATSRRAGGETQYF
TGTGCCACCTCCCGGCGGGCGGGGGGAGAGACCCAGTACTTC
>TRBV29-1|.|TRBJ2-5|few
CSVDGAGQETQYF
TGCAGCGTTGATGGCGCAGGACAAGAGACCCAGTACTTC
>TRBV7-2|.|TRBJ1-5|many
CASSLYSLNQPQHF
TGTGCCAGCAGCTTGTACAGCCTCAATCAGCCCCAGCATTTT
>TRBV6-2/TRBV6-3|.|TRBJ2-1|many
CASSYYPPGQGGEQFF
TGTGCCAGCAGTTACTACCCTCCAGGGCAGGGCGGTGAGCAGTTCTTC
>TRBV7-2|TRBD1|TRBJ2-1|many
CASSLGQGNNNEQFF
TGTGCCAGCAGCTTAGGACAGGGGAATAACAATGAGCAGTTCTTC
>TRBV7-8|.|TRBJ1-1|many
CASSLETRTEAFF
TGTGCCAGCAGCTTAGAGACGCGCACTGAAGCTTTCTTT